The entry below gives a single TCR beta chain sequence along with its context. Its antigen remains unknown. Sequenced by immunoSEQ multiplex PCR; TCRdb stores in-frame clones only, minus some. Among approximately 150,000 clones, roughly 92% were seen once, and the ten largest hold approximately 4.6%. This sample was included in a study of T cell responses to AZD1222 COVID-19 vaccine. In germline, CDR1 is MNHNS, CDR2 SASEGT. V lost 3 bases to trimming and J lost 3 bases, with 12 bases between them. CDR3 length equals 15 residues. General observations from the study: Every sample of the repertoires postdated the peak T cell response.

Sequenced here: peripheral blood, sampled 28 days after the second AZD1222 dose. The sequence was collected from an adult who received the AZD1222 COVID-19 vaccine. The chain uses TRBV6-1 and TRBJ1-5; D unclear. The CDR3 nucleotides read TGTGCCAGCAGTGAGGAGGGAGAACTCAATCAGCCCCAGCATTTT. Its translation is CASSEEGELNQPQHF.